Listed below are T cell receptor beta chains from one sample, sequenced in a study of cytomegalovirus exposure and HLA in healthy donors. TCRdb's table, derived via immunoSEQ multiplex PCR, lists solely in-frame clones and lacks some. The table has 65,000 to 100,000 clones, around 79% seen once. The sequencing input was PBMCs. These receptor sequences come from a woman aged 40-49 years in good health and CMV-seropositive. CDR3s include the opening cysteine and the closing phenylalanine or tryptophan. D genes are given only for firm matches. Only some rows state a clone size, as once, few, many or a class for expanded clones.

v_call	d_call	clone_size	j_call	cdr3_nt	cdr3_aa
TRBV7-9	TRBD2	NA	TRBJ2-7	TGTGCCCTCGGGAGCGGGGGGGCGGGGGAGCAGTACTTC	CALGSGGAGEQYF
TRBV19	NA	NA	TRBJ1-2	TGTGCCAGTCGGGGTTACGCTAACTATGGCTACACCTTC	CASRGYANYGYTF
TRBV25-1	NA	few	TRBJ2-6	TGTGCCAGCAGTGAATCCAGTGGGCGACCGTCTGGGGCCAACGTCCTGACTTTC	CASSESSGRPSGANVLTF
TRBV6-1	TRBD1	NA	TRBJ1-5	TGTGCCAGCAGTGAGGACAGGAATCAGCCCCAGCATTTT	CASSEDRNQPQHF
TRBV4-3	TRBD2	NA	TRBJ2-2	TGCGCCAGCAGCCAAGATATGGCGGGAGGGCCTTCCGGGGAGCTGTTTTTT	CASSQDMAGGPSGELFF
TRBV7-9	NA	NA	TRBJ1-5	TGTGCCAGCAGCGCCGACTATCAGCCCCAGCATTTT	CASSADYQPQHF
TRBV7-8	NA	NA	TRBJ2-5	TGTGCCAGCAGACTTAGCCGCCCCATTGGCCCTCAAGAGACCCAGTACTTC	CASRLSRPIGPQETQYF
TRBV28	TRBD1	few	TRBJ2-7	TGTGCCGCCACCGGGACAGGGTCCTACGAGCAGTACTTC	CAATGTGSYEQYF
TRBV7-2	NA	NA	TRBJ2-7	TGTGCCAGCACCTTAGGGGGGCCAGCGGGACCCTACGAGCAGTACTTC	CASTLGGPAGPYEQYF
TRBV25-1	NA	NA	TRBJ1-2	TGTGCCAGCAGTGAATGGGGAGGGAATGGCTACGCCTTC	CASSEWGGNGYAF
TRBV5-1	TRBD1	NA	TRBJ2-7	TGCGCCAGCAGCTTTTCTTGGGACAGGGGTCCCTACGAGCAGTACTTC	CASSFSWDRGPYEQYF
TRBV5-4	TRBD2	NA	TRBJ2-7	TGTGCCAGCAGCTTGCGGTTGGGTAGCGGGAGTGGCGAGCAGTACTTC	CASSLRLGSGSGEQYF
TRBV10-3	TRBD1	once	TRBJ1-5	TGTGCCATCAGCCCCGGGACAGGGAGCAATCAGCCCCAGCATTTT	CAISPGTGSNQPQHF
TRBV19	TRBD1	NA	TRBJ1-4	TGTGCCAGTAGTCCGGAGTGGACAGGGTCGAGTGAAAAACTGTTTTTT	CASSPEWTGSSEKLFF
TRBV5-1	TRBD1	NA	TRBJ2-5	TGCGCCAGCAGCCCGCCCGGGACAGGCGAAGAGACCCAGTACTTC	CASSPPGTGEETQYF
TRBV28	NA	many	TRBJ1-5	TGTGCCAGCAGCCCTACAGGTTTAGAACAGCCCCAGCATTTT	CASSPTGLEQPQHF
TRBV7-9	TRBD1	NA	TRBJ2-2	TGTGCCAGCACCGGACAGGGAGGCACCCGGGAGCTGTTTTTT	CASTGQGGTRELFF
TRBV7-9	NA	NA	TRBJ1-1	TGTGCCAGCAGCTCAAGCGAGCGGGAAGCTTTCTTT	CASSSSEREAFF
TRBV28	TRBD1	NA	TRBJ1-2	TGTGCCAGCAGTTTGTTGGGGACAGACTATGGCTACACCTTC	CASSLLGTDYGYTF
TRBV5-1	TRBD1	NA	TRBJ2-7	TGCGCCAACACAAAACTACCGGGACAGAGCTACGAGCAGTACTTC	CANTKLPGQSYEQYF
TRBV19	TRBD1	few	TRBJ1-2	TGTGCCAGTAGTCCAATTCCGGGACAGTTGTGGGGCTACACCTTC	CASSPIPGQLWGYTF
TRBV4-1	TRBD1	NA	TRBJ1-1	TGCGCCAGCAGCCAAGAGATAGGGACAGGGGGAGCTTTCTTT	CASSQEIGTGGAFF